These 27 T cell receptor beta chains were all obtained from the same sample, sequenced in a study of T cells after yellow fever vaccination. TCRdb fed the 5' RACE reads into MiXCR, producing one record per CDR3 protein. The repertoire holds roughly 250,000 distinct CDR3 sequences, with 10% to 15% as singletons. The specimen was CD4+ T cells sorted from PBMCs, collected 45 days after the yellow fever booster vaccination. The receptors here all came from a man aged 25-45 years who received the YFV17D yellow fever vaccine.

Only a few counts were recorded for this clonotype. V usage is TRBV6-1 and J usage is TRBJ2-7; TRBD2 is a possible D gene (6 bases). The CDR3 has 14 amino acids. The V gene's germline CDR1 is MNHNS and CDR2 SASEGT. V was cut by 3 bases and J by 2 bases, with 11 bases left in between. CDR3 loop: CASSDGWGAYEQYF. The CDR3 DNA reads as TGTGCCAGCAGTGATGGGTGGGGGGCCTACGAGCAGTACTTC.

This clonotype was detected only a few times. The CDR3 coding sequence is TGCAGTGCTAGACCTCCACCGGTGGGGATAATCCAGCCCCAGCATTTT. Encoded protein: CSARPPPVGIIQPQHF. The chain uses TRBV20-1 and TRBJ1-5, with D unclear. The CDR3 totals 16 residues. Per the germline V gene, CDR1 is DFQATT and CDR2 is SNEGSKA (reference sequence). V was pared by 2 bases and J by 7 bases, with 21 bases between.

The chain combines TRBV12-3 or TRBV12-4 with TRBJ2-1, with D possibly called TRBD1 or TRBD2 (5 bases each). CDR3 size: 18 residues. The germline V and J ends were trimmed by 6 bases and 6 bases, with 27 bases remaining between them. The CDR3 nucleotides are TGTGCCAGCAGCCGTGCCGGGACGGCGACGTCGGTCGCCAATGAGCAGTTCTTC. It translates to CASSRAGTATSVANEQFF.

In this sample, this clonotype turned up many times. The chain is built from TRBV20-1 and TRBJ2-7; D call uncertain. CDR3 length equals 18 residues. CDR1 is DFQATT, CDR2 SNEGSKA, per germline (reference sequence). V lost 2 bases, J lost 0 bases, and 23 bases lay in between. CDR3 in DNA: TGCAGTGCTAGAACCGGTGACTCAATAGGGCTCAGCTCCTACGAGCAGTACTTC. This translates into CSARTGDSIGLSSYEQYF.

This clonotype was counted only a few times. This rearrangement joins TRBV6-5 to TRBJ2-4; 14 bases line up with TRBD2. Germline values: CDR1 MNHEY, CDR2 SVGAGI. The CDR3 spans 17 residues. The V gene end was trimmed by 0 bases and the J gene end by 4 bases; junction bases not matched to a gene: 2. CDR3 in amino acids: CASSYSTSGGGKNIQYF. In DNA, the CDR3 is TGTGCCAGCAGTTACTCGACTAGCGGGGGGGGGAAAAACATTCAGTACTTC.

The V gene is TRBV5-1, the J gene TRBJ2-7; D is possibly TRBD2 (6 bases). CDR1 SGHRS and CDR2 YFSETQ come from the germline V gene. This CDR3 region has 15 residues. V lost 4 bases, J lost 3 bases, and 17 bases lay in between. The CDR3 DNA reads TGCGCCAGCAGCCCCGCATTAGCGGAACTCTACGAGCAGTACTTC. Translation: CASSPALAELYEQYF.

The chain links TRBV4-2 to TRBJ1-2; D is unclear. There are 13 residues in the CDR3. Per the germline V gene, CDR1 is LGHNA and CDR2 is YNFKEQ. Trimming removed 1 base from V and 8 bases from J, with 11 bases in between. CDR3 sequence reads: CASSQAPSTGYTF. The CDR3 nucleotides read TGTGCCAGCAGCCAAGCCCCCTCGACAGGCTACACCTTC.

The J gene is TRBJ2-2, the V gene TRBV5-1, with 16 bases fitting TRBD2. The V gene end was trimmed by 4 bases and the J gene end by 4 bases; junction bases not matched to a gene: 10. This CDR3 is built from 19 residues. The V gene's germline CDR1 is SGHRS and CDR2 YFSETQ. Written as DNA, the CDR3 is TGCGCCAGCAGCCCCGGGACTAGCGGGAGGGCCCGAGTCACCGGGGAGCTGTTTTTT. Its protein product is CASSPGTSGRARVTGELFF.

V is TRBV12-3 or TRBV12-4 and J is TRBJ2-3, with unresolved D. This CDR3 comprises 15 residues. Trimming removed 5 bases from V and 2 bases from J, with 14 bases in between. The CDR3 sequence: CASSTPDGYTDTQYF. The CDR3, as DNA: TGTGCCAGCAGTACTCCGGACGGGTACACAGATACGCAGTATTTT.

This clonotype was seen ten or more times. The chain uses TRBV7-2 and TRBJ2-7; 8 positions match TRBD1. With 5 bases clipped from V and 3 bases from J, the junction kept 6 bases outside the gene matches. The CDR3 extends over 14 amino acids. CDR1 is SGHTA and CDR2 is FQGNSA in the germline V gene. The CDR3 reads CASSIGTGYYEQYF. As DNA, the CDR3 is TGTGCCAGCAGCATCGGGACAGGTTACTACGAGCAGTACTTC.

J is TRBJ2-5 and V is TRBV6-5; D is unresolved. Germline loops: CDR1 MNHEY, CDR2 SVGAGI. V lost 2 bases to trimming and J lost 3 bases, with 7 bases between them. The CDR3 consists of 13 residues. CDR3 sequence (DNA): TGTGCCAGCAGTTACCGTAATGAAGAGACCCAGTACTTC. Protein: CASSYRNEETQYF.

The rearrangement uses TRBV11-2 and TRBJ2-1; either TRBD1 or TRBD2 may fit D (5 bases each). V gave up 8 bases and J gave up 9 bases, with 17 bases separating them. Germline V gene data show CDR1 as SGHAT and CDR2 as FQNNGV. The CDR3 is 13 residues long. The CDR3 nucleotides read TGTGCCAGCGGACGGGACGCCTGGGGTGAGCAGTTCTTC. It encodes CASGRDAWGEQFF.

This clonotype was detected many times. The CDR3 sequence is CASSTARNTGELFF. The CDR3 region has the DNA TGTGCCAGCAGTACGGCCCGGAACACCGGGGAGCTGTTTTTT. V usage is TRBV12-3 or TRBV12-4 and J usage is TRBJ2-2; D is unclear. Trimming shortened V by 5 bases and J by 1 base, and 8 bases separated the two germline ends. The length of the CDR3 is 14 residues.

This chain links TRBV29-1 with TRBJ2-5; 11 nucleotides agree with TRBD2. This CDR3 is 15 amino acids long. V was clipped by 4 bases and J by 4 bases; unmatched bases: 8. Germline V gene data show CDR1 as SQVTM and CDR2 as ANQGSEA. Written as DNA, the CDR3 is TGCAGCGTTGCACTGGCTAGCGGGAGGATAGAGACCCAGTACTTC. Protein: CSVALASGRIETQYF.

The table lists this clonotype with many counts. This sequence joins TRBV9 and TRBJ2-5, with 11 bases identical to TRBD2. The CDR3 loop spans 17 amino acids. Germline lookup yields CDR1 SGDLS and CDR2 YYNGEE. Trimming took 3 bases from V and 4 from J; bases not matched to a gene: 11. CDR3 residues: CASSAAPTSGRLETQYF. For the CDR3, the DNA is TGTGCCAGCAGCGCCGCCCCCACTAGCGGGAGATTAGAGACCCAGTACTTC.

This clonotype appeared a few times. The chain has TRBV20-1 and TRBJ2-7; 9 bases line up with TRBD2. CDR3 length: 13 residues. With V trimmed by 3 bases and J by 2 bases, 2 bases remained unmatched. The V gene's germline CDR1 is DFQATT and CDR2 SNEGSKA (reference sequence). CDR3 loop: CSASRLAAYEQYF. For the CDR3, the DNA is TGCAGTGCTAGTCGACTAGCGGCCTACGAGCAGTACTTC.

The chain uses TRBV7-2 and TRBJ2-3, with 7 bases matching TRBD2. The length of the CDR3 is 17 residues. Trimming removed 0 bases from V and 0 bases from J; junction bases left unmatched: 6. Germline V lookup: CDR1 SGHTA, CDR2 FQGNSA. The CDR3 loop reads CASSLALADPSTDTQYF. The DNA of the CDR3 is TGTGCCAGCAGCTTAGCGCTAGCGGACCCTAGCACAGATACGCAGTATTTT.

This clonotype was counted between two and nine times. The chain employs TRBV7-6 and TRBJ2-3, with TRBD2 as a possible D gene (6 bases). This CDR3 spans 14 amino acids. Germline lookup yields CDR1 SGHVS and CDR2 FNYEAQ. Trimming removed 5 bases at V and 1 base at J, with 10 bases between. In DNA, the CDR3 is TGTGCCAGCAGCCGACTAGGTCGCACAGATACGCAGTATTTT. Its translation: CASSRLGRTDTQYF. Based on the CDR3 plus reference TRBV7-6 and TRBJ2-3, the full variable domain is GAGVSQSPRYKVTKRGQDVALRCDPISGHVSLYWYRQALGQGPEFLTYFNYEAQQDKSGLPNDRFSAERPEGSISTLTIQRTEQRDSAMYRCASSRLGRTDTQYFGPGTRLTVL.

The chain links TRBV19 to TRBJ2-1; 10 bases agree with TRBD2. Germline CDR1 LNHDA, CDR2 SQIVND (reference sequence). After removal of 6 bases from V and 5 bases from J, the junction contained 7 bases not matched to a gene. The CDR3 sequence is 15 residues long. The DNA for the CDR3 is TGTGCCAGTAGGAGCATAGGGACTAGCGACAATGAGCAGTTCTTC. Translated: CASRSIGTSDNEQFF.

This clonotype was seen a few times. CDR3 sequence (DNA): TGCGCCAGCAGCCAAGGAGACGGGAGGGCCTATGAGACCCAGTACTTC. Its protein is CASSQGDGRAYETQYF. The rearrangement uses TRBV4-3 and TRBJ2-5; 8 bases map to TRBD2. The germline V gene has CDR1 LGHNA and CDR2 YSLEER. V was clipped by 1 base and J by 5 bases; unmatched bases: 9. CDR3 length: 16 amino acids.

V is TRBV28 and J is TRBJ2-7; no clear D. CDR3 size: 12 residues. The germline gives CDR1 MDHEN, CDR2 SYDVKM. The V and J ends lost 10 bases and 3 bases respectively, with 13 bases between them. As DNA, the CDR3 is TGTGCCATCAAGGGCAGTCACTACGAGCAGTACTTC. Protein: CAIKGSHYEQYF.

J is TRBJ2-7 and V is TRBV14; D may be TRBD1 or TRBD2 (6 bases each). CDR3 length: 17 residues. Germline loops: CDR1 SGHDN, CDR2 FVKESK. Trimming stripped 0 bases from V and 4 bases from J, with 19 bases between. In DNA, the CDR3 is TGTGCCAGCAGCCAAGATGGCGGGACAAGGAGACATTACGAGCAGTACTTC. Translation gives CASSQDGGTRRHYEQYF.

CDR3 coding DNA: TGCGCCAGCAGTCGAAGCCGGGACCCCTACAATGAGCAGTTCTTC. Translated, it gives CASSRSRDPYNEQFF. The chain has TRBV5-1 and TRBJ2-1; D possibly matches TRBD1 or TRBD2 (5 bases each). Germline V gives CDR1 SGHRS, CDR2 YFSETQ. V was trimmed by 5 bases and J by 2 bases, leaving 14 bases between them. The CDR3 consists of 15 residues.

Of note for this clonotype: This may stem from a read error, because a much larger clone lies one nucleotide away. The gene calls are TRBV7-2 and TRBJ1-5; D gene ambiguous. From germline, CDR1 is SGHTA and CDR2 FQGNSA. The CDR3 has 13 residues. Trimming removed 5 bases from V and 11 bases from J, with 16 bases in between. The CDR3 loop reads CASSPIAAQTQHF. The DNA for the CDR3 is TGTGCCAGCAGCCCCATTGCGGCCCAGACCCAGCATTTT.

This chain connects TRBV18 to TRBJ2-1; TRBD2 matches 8 bases. After removal of 4 bases from V and 0 bases from J, the junction contained 8 bases not matched to a gene. Germline V gives CDR1 KGHSH, CDR2 LQKENI. The CDR3 has 17 amino acids. The CDR3 DNA is TGTGCCAGCTCACGGGCTAGCGGGTCAGGCTCCTACAATGAGCAGTTCTTC. This gives the protein CASSRASGSGSYNEQFF.

This chain joins TRBV6-5 and TRBJ2-1; a possible D gene is TRBD2 (6 bases). Germline V gene lookup returns CDR1 MNHEY and CDR2 SVGAGI. This CDR3 comprises 14 residues. Trimming left V 7 bases short and J 5 bases short, with 15 bases between. The CDR3, as DNA: TGTGCCAGCACGGAGGGGCTTGCTCACAATGAGCAGTTCTTC. It translates to CASTEGLAHNEQFF.

The rearrangement joins TRBV2 to TRBJ2-7, with TRBD1 matching 9 bases. The CDR3 is made up of 14 amino acids. Trimming took 6 bases from V and 6 from J; bases not matched to a gene: 9. Germline V lookup: CDR1 SNHLY, CDR2 FYNNEI. The CDR3 DNA reads TGTGCCAGCAGCGGACAGGGGATGGCGGGCGAGCAGTACTTC. Translated, it gives CASSGQGMAGEQYF.